This T cell receptor (beta chain) was identified during a study of T cells after yellow fever vaccination. For the study at large: Any fraction with a low cell number was prepared using SMART-Seq v4 Ultra Low Input.

Template switching with 5'RACE generated the TCR cDNA and added a universal primer site and UMIs. MiXCR was run by TCRdb on the 5' RACE reads, yielding one entry per CDR3 protein. The sample consists of nearly 550,000 distinct CDR3 sequences, 15% to 20% of them appearing once. The germline CDR1 and CDR2 sequences are DFQATT and SNEGSKA (reference sequence). V shed 1 base, J shed 4 bases, and the junction held 14 bases outside the gene matches. This CDR3 region has 18 residues. Details on this clonotype: What it binds is not known.

Regarding the study as a whole: Weaker overall was a secondary response that nonetheless peaked faster, on day 5 versus 15.

Source: PBMCs, taken 15 days after the yellow fever booster vaccination. The clonotype originates from a man aged 25-40 years who received the YFV17D yellow fever vaccine. This chain joins TRBV20-1 and TRBJ2-3; 10 positions agree with TRBD2. The CDR3 DNA reads TGCAGTGCTAGAGTTCACTATCTTAGCGGGAGGTTGGCAGATACGCAGTATTTT. It yields the protein CSARVHYLSGRLADTQYF.